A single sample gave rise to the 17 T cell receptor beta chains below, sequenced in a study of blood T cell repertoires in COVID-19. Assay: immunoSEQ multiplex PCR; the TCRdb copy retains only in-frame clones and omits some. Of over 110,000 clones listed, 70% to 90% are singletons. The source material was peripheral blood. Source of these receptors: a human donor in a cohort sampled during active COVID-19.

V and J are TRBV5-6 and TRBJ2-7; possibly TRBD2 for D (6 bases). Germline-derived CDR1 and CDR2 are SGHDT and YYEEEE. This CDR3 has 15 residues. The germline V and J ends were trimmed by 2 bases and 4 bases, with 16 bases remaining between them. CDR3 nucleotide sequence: TGTGCCAGCAGCTTTTCCAGGTCCGCGGGGTACGAGCAGTACTTC. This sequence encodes CASSFSRSAGYEQYF.

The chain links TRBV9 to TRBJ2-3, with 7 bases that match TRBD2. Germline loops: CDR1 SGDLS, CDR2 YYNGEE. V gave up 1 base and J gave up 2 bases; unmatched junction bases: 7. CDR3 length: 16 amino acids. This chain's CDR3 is CASSVKRGAYTDTQYF. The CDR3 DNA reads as TGTGCCAGCAGCGTAAAGCGGGGTGCATACACAGATACGCAGTATTTT.

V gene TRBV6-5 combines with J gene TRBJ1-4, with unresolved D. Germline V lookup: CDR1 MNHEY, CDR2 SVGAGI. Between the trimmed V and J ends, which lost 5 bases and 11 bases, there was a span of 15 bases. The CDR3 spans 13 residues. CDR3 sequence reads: CASSPEYPGKLFF. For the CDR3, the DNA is TGTGCCAGCAGTCCCGAATACCCGGGGAAACTGTTTTTT.

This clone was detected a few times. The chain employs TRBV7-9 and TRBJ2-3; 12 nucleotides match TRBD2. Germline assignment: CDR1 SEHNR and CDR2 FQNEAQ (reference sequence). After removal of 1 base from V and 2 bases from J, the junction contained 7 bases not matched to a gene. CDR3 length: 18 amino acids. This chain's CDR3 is CASSLVLAGGLFTDTQYF. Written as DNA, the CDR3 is TGTGCCAGCAGCTTAGTACTAGCGGGGGGTCTCTTCACAGATACGCAGTATTTT.

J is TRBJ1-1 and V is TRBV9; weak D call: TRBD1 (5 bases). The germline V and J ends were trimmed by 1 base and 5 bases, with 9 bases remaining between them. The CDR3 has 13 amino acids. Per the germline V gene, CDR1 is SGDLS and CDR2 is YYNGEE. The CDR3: CASSVQGRTEAFF. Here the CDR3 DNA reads TGTGCCAGCAGCGTACAGGGAAGAACTGAAGCTTTCTTT.

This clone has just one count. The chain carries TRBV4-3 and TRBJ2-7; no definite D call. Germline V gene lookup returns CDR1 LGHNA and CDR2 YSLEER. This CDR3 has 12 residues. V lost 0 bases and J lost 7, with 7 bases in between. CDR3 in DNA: TGCGCCAGCAGCCAAGATTTCCGGGAGCAGTACTTC. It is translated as CASSQDFREQYF.

The CDR3 protein is CAWARGNYGYTF. CDR3 DNA sequence: TGTGCCTGGGCCAGGGGAAACTATGGCTACACCTTC. V gene TRBV30 combines with J gene TRBJ1-2; D perhaps matches TRBD1 (6 bases). The V and J ends lost 5 bases and 2 bases respectively, with 9 bases between them. The CDR3 loop spans 12 amino acids. Per the germline V gene, CDR1 is GTSNPN and CDR2 is SVGIG (reference sequence).

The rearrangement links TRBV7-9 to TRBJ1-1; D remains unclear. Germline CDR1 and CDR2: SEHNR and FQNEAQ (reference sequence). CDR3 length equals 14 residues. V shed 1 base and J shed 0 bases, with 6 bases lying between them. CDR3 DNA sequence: TGTGCCAGCAGCTTAGGAGAAGTGAACACTGAAGCTTTCTTT. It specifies CASSLGEVNTEAFF.

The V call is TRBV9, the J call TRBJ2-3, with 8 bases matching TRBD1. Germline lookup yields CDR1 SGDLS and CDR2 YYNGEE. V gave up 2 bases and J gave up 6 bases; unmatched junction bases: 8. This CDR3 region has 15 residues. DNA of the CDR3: TGTGCCAGCAGCGTGGACAGGGCCCCAGCTGATACGCAGTATTTT. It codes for CASSVDRAPADTQYF.

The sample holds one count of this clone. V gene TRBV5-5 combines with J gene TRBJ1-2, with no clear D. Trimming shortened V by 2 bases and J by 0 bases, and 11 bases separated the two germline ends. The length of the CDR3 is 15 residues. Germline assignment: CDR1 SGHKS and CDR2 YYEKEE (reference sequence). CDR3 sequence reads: CASSFDTNPNYGYTF. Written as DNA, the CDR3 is TGTGCCAGCAGCTTCGACACAAACCCTAACTATGGCTACACCTTC.

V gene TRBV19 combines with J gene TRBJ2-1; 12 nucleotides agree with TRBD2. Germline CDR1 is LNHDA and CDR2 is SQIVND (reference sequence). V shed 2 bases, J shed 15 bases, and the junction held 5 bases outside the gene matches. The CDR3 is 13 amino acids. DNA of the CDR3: TGTGCCAGTAGTATACTAGCGGGGGGGGGTCGGTTCTTC. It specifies CASSILAGGGRFF. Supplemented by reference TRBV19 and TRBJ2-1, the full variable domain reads DGGITQSPKYLFRKEGQNVTLSCEQNLNHDAMYWYRQDPGQGLRLIYYSQIVNDFQKGDIAEGYSVSREKKESFPLTVTSAQKNPTAFYLCASSILAGGGRFFGPGTRLTVL.

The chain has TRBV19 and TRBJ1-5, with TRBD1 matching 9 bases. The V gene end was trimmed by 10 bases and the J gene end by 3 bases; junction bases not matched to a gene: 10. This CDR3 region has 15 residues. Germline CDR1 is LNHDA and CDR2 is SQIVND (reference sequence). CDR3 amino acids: CATTAGDRVNQPQHF. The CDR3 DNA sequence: TGTGCCACCACCGCCGGGGACAGGGTCAATCAGCCCCAGCATTTT.

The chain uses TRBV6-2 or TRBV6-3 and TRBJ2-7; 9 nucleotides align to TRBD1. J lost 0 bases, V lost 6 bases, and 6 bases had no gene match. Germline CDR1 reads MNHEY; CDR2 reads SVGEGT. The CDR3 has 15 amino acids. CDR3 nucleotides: TGTGCCAGCAGCGCTGGGACAGGGATCTCCTACGAGCAGTACTTC. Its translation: CASSAGTGISYEQYF.

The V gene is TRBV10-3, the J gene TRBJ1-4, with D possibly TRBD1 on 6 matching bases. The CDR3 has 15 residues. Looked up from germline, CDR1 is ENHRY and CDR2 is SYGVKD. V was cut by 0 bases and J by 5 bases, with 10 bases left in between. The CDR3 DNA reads TGTGCCATCAGTGAGTCCTGGACAGAGAATGAAAAACTGTTTTTT. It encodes CAISESWTENEKLFF.

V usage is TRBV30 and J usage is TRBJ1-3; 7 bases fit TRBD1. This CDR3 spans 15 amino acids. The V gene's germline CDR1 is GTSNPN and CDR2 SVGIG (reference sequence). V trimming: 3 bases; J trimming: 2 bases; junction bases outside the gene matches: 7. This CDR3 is CAWRGQPVAGNTIYF. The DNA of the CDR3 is TGTGCCTGGAGGGGACAGCCAGTTGCTGGAAACACCATATATTTT.

The CDR3 DNA reads TGTGCCAGCAGTCCACCCGGGACAGGCTACGAGCAGTACTTC. Translated, it gives CASSPPGTGYEQYF. The gene calls are TRBV25-1 and TRBJ2-7; the match to TRBD1 covers 8 bases. Germline V gene lookup returns CDR1 MGHDK and CDR2 SYGVNS. Losses at the gene ends were 5 bases for V and 3 bases for J; bases not matched to a gene: 6. The CDR3 consists of 14 residues.

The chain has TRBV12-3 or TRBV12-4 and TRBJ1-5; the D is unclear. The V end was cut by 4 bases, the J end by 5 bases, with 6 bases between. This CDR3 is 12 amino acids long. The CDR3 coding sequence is TGTGCCAGCAGTTCCCCTTATCAGCCCCAGCATTTT. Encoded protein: CASSSPYQPQHF.